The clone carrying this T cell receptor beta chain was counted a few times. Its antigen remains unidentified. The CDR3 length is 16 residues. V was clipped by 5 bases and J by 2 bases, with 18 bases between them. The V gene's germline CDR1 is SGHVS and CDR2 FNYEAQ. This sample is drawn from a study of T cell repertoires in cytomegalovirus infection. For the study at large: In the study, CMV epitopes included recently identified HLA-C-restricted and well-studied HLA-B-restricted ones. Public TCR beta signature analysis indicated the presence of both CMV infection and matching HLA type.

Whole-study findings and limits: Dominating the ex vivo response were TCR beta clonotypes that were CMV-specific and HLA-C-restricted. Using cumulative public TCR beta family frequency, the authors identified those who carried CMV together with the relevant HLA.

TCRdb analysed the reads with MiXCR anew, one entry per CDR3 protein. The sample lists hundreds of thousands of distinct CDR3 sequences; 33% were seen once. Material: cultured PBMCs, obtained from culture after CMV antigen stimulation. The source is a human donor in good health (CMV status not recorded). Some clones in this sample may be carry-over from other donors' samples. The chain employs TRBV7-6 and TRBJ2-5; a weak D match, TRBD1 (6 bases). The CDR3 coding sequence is TGTGCCAGCAGCCCGCGCTCCGGGACACAACAAGAGACCCAGTACTTC. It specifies CASSPRSGTQQETQYF.